This entry lists 14 T cell receptor beta chains sequenced from one sample in a study of T cell responses to AZD1222 COVID-19 vaccine. This table comes from immunoSEQ multiplex PCR, and its TCRdb copy is limited to in-frame clones, with some not included. Here the sample spans 90,000 to 120,000 clones, roughly 90% being singletons. Material: peripheral blood, obtained 28 days after the second AZD1222 dose. The receptors shown here come from an adult who received the AZD1222 COVID-19 vaccine.

J is TRBJ1-1 and V is TRBV18; D is possibly TRBD1 (5 bases). Germline V gene sequence: CDR1 KGHSH, CDR2 LQKENI. CDR3 size: 15 residues. The V and J ends lost 0 bases and 3 bases respectively, with 11 bases between them. DNA for the CDR3: TGTGCCAGCTCACCACCCCAGGGTTCGTACACTGAAGCTTTCTTT. Amino acids: CASSPPQGSYTEAFF. The full variable domain, completed using reference TRBV18 and TRBJ1-1, is NAGVMQNPRHLVRRRGQEARLRCSPMKGHSHVYWYRQLPEEGLKFMVYLQKENIIDESGMPKERFSAEFPKEGPSILRIQQVVRGDSAAYFCASSPPQGSYTEAFFGQGTRLTVV.

This clone was seen only a few times. The chain recombines TRBV11-2 with TRBJ1-5; TRBD1 is a possible D gene (5 bases). V lost 0 bases, J lost 2 bases, and 11 bases lay in between. CDR1 is SGHAT and CDR2 is FQNNGV in the germline V gene. There are 16 residues in the CDR3. For the CDR3, the DNA is TGTGCCAGCAGCTTAGATACGGGGCGAGGCAATCAGCCCCAGCATTTT. This sequence encodes CASSLDTGRGNQPQHF.

The count of this clone is one. This chain connects TRBV19 to TRBJ1-5, with TRBD1 matching 7 bases. Trimming took 4 bases from V and 7 from J; bases not matched to a gene: 7. This CDR3 is 14 amino acids long. Germline V gives CDR1 LNHDA, CDR2 SQIVND (reference sequence). The CDR3 DNA reads as TGTGCCAGTAGTACTACAGGGGAAGACCAGCCCCAGCATTTT. It encodes CASSTTGEDQPQHF.

The J gene is TRBJ2-7, the V gene TRBV7-9; 8 nucleotides match TRBD2. V dropped 4 bases and J dropped 7; count of bases not matched to a gene: 15. CDR1 and CDR2 (germline): SEHNR, FQNEAQ (reference sequence). There are 16 residues in the CDR3. CDR3: CASSSRGGGRFEEQYF. The CDR3 DNA reads TGTGCCAGCAGCTCCCGAGGCGGGGGGCGCTTTGAGGAGCAGTACTTC.

The chain employs TRBV9 and TRBJ2-3; 15 bases map to TRBD2. CDR3 length: 17 amino acids. The germline V gene encodes CDR1 SGDLS and CDR2 YYNGEE. V was pared by 1 base and J by 5 bases, with 5 bases of the junction left unmatched. The CDR3 DNA sequence: TGTGCCAGCAGCGTATCCTCGGGACTAGCGGGGGGAGATACGCAGTATTTT. Translating it yields CASSVSSGLAGGDTQYF.

The V and J genes are TRBV5-8 and TRBJ2-7, with 7 nucleotides matching TRBD1. The trim removed 0 bases at V and 2 bases at J, leaving 5 bases unmatched. This CDR3 has 15 amino acids. Germline-derived CDR1 and CDR2 are SGHTS and YDEGEE. The CDR3 protein is CASSLGDRVTYEQYF. CDR3 in DNA: TGTGCCAGCAGCTTGGGAGACAGGGTAACCTACGAGCAGTACTTC.

The chain carries TRBV28 and TRBJ1-4; 10 nucleotides match TRBD1. The CDR3 covers 15 residues. Per germline, CDR1 MDHEN and CDR2 SYDVKM. Trimming cost V 4 bases and J 11 bases; bases outside gene matches: 10. The CDR3 region is CASSSAGQGNEKLFF. The CDR3 nucleotides are TGTGCCAGCAGTTCAGCGGGACAGGGGAACGAGAAACTGTTTTTT.

This clone was seen only once. This chain connects TRBV3-1 (or the pseudogene TRBV3-2) to TRBJ2-2, with a tentative D call TRBD2 (5 bases). V lost 1 base and J 4 bases, leaving 10 bases between the germline ends. This CDR3 is 15 amino acids long. Germline CDR1 reads LGHDT; CDR2 reads YNNKEL (reference sequence). The CDR3 region is CASSQVGSATGELFF. The CDR3 nucleotides read TGTGCCAGCAGCCAAGTGGGGAGTGCCACCGGGGAGCTGTTTTTT.

The chain uses TRBV29-1 and TRBJ1-2, with D tentatively TRBD1 (5 bases). The CDR3 is 13 residues long. Per germline, CDR1 SQVTM and CDR2 ANQGSEA. Trimming shortened V by 4 bases and J by 10 bases, and 19 bases separated the two germline ends. The CDR3 region has the DNA TGCAGCGTTGCTGGGGGAGACTTCCGGGACTACACCTTC. Translating it yields CSVAGGDFRDYTF.

The chain uses TRBV12-3 or TRBV12-4 and TRBJ1-3, with 9 bases matching TRBD1. Germline trimming cut 6 bases from V and 5 bases from J; bases unmatched to any gene: 2. CDR3 length equals 13 residues. CDR3 nucleotide sequence: TGTGCCAGCAGCCACAGGGGGCGAAACACCATATATTTT. Translated: CASSHRGRNTIYF.

The rearrangement links TRBV5-3 to TRBJ1-1; D call uncertain. TRBV5-3 is an ORF for which the function is uncertain. V gave up 4 bases and J gave up 1 base, with 14 bases separating them. This CDR3 is 15 amino acids long. Written as DNA, the CDR3 is TGTGCCAGAAGCCAATTACACCGCCGGAACACTGAAGCTTTCTTT. Its protein product is CARSQLHRRNTEAFF.

The V gene is TRBV12-3 or TRBV12-4, the J gene TRBJ1-5; D gene ambiguous. The CDR3 is 13 residues long. Trimming cost V 6 bases and J 3 bases, with 9 bases left between them. CDR3 amino acids: CASSRRSNQPQHF. The CDR3 nucleotides read TGTGCCAGCAGCCGACGGTCCAATCAGCCCCAGCATTTT.

This chain joins TRBV4-3 and TRBJ2-1; 12 positions match TRBD2. Unmatched junction bases numbered 6, after V lost 0 bases and J lost 3 bases. The CDR3 sequence is 18 residues long. Germline V lookup: CDR1 LGHNA, CDR2 YSLEER. DNA of the CDR3: TGCGCCAGCAGCCAAGATTTGACTAGCGGGAGCCACTACAATGAGCAGTTCTTC. Translation: CASSQDLTSGSHYNEQFF.

This clone showed up just a few times. The chain recombines TRBV5-5 with TRBJ1-2; D perhaps matches TRBD1 (5 bases). CDR1 is SGHKS, CDR2 YYEKEE, per germline (reference sequence). Trimming removed 1 base from V and 0 bases from J, with 10 bases in between. CDR3 size: 15 residues. DNA for the CDR3: TGTGCCAGCAGCTTGTCGGGACGCTCTAACTATGGCTACACCTTC. This gives the protein CASSLSGRSNYGYTF.